The sequence of this T cell receptor beta chain was determined in a study of response to subunit inactivated influenza vaccine. Study-wide results and limits: The authors suggested that every seasonal influenza vaccination recruits few new T cells.

A single record per CDR3 protein comes from TCRdb applying MiXCR to the RT-PCR reads. The sample consists of roughly 500,000 distinct CDR3 sequences, about 25% of them appearing once. The trim removed 4 bases at V and 6 bases at J, leaving 13 bases unmatched. CDR1 is SGHTA and CDR2 is FQGTGA in the germline V gene. CDR3 length: 17 residues. With regard to this clonotype: Its antigen remains unknown.

The TCR was taken from a man between 45 and 60 years old who received an inactivated influenza vaccine. This chain connects TRBV7-3 to TRBJ2-2; 8 bases line up with TRBD2. Sequenced material: CD4+ T cells sorted from PBMCs, taken roughly 5 days after vaccination. The CDR3 sequence: CASSSRSIAGTAGELFF. CDR3 DNA sequence: TGTGCCAGCAGCTCCAGGTCGATAGCGGGAACGGCCGGGGAGCTGTTTTTT.